This TCR beta chain was sequenced in a study of identical twins. TCRdb processed the 5' RACE reads anew with MiXCR; each CDR3 protein has one entry. This sample has approximately 300,000 distinct CDR3 sequences, with 8% to 9.5% found just once. This clonotype has just a few counts. Trimming removed 5 bases at V and 0 bases at J, with 9 bases between. The length of the CDR3 is 14 residues. CDR1 and CDR2 from the germline V gene are SEHNR and FQNEAQ (reference sequence). These records were also assigned to another study, of yellow fever vaccine responses in identical twins.

The sequencing input was CD8+ T cells sorted from blood. V is TRBV7-9 and J is TRBJ2-3; D unresolved. The TCR originated in a woman aged 18-29 years in good health. The CDR3, as DNA: TGTGCCAGCAGCCCCGAAGCTAGCACAGATACGCAGTATTTT. It yields the protein CASSPEASTDTQYF.